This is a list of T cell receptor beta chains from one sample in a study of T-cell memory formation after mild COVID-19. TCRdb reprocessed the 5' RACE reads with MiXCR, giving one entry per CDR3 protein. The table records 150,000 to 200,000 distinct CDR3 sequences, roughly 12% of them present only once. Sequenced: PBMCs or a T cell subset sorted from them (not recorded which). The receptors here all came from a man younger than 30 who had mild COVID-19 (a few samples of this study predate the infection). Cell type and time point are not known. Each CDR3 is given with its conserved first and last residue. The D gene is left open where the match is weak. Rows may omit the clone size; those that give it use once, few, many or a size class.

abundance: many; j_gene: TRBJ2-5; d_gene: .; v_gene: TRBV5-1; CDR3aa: CASTWAQAGEETQYF; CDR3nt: TGCGCCAGCACTTGGGCCCAGGCGGGTGAAGAGACCCAGTACTTC
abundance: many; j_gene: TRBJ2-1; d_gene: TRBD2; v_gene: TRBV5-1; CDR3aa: CASSLAGGGVNEQFF; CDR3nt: TGCGCCAGCAGCTTGGCGGGGGGAGGTGTGAATGAGCAGTTCTTC
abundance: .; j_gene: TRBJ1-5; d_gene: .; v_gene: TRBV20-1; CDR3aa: CSARALAPDGNQPQHF; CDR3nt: TGCAGTGCTAGGGCCCTCGCTCCGGACGGGAATCAGCCCCAGCATTTT
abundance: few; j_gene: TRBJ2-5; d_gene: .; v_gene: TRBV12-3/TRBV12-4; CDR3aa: CASSLGGGPETQYF; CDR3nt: TGTGCCAGCAGTTTAGGTGGGGGACCAGAGACCCAGTACTTC
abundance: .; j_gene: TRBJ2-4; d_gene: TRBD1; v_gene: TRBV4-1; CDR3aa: CASSRQGQGAKAKNIQYF; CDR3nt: TGCGCCAGCAGCCGCCAAGGACAGGGGGCCAAAGCCAAAAACATTCAGTACTTC
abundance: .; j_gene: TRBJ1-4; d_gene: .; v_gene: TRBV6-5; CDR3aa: CASRQQGGLSEKLFF; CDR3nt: TGTGCCAGCAGACAGCAGGGAGGTCTGAGTGAAAAACTGTTTTTT
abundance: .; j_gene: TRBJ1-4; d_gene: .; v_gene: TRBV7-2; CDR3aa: CASSLGIRDILFF; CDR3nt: TGTGCCAGCAGCTTAGGAATCCGGGACATCCTGTTTTTT
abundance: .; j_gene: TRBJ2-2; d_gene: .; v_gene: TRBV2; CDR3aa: CASSPLTANTGELFF; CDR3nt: TGTGCCAGCAGCCCCTTGACAGCGAACACCGGGGAGCTGTTTTTT
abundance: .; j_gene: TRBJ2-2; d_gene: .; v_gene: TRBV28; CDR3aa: CASSLYRTAGELFF; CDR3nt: TGTGCCAGCAGTTTATACAGGACCGCCGGGGAGCTGTTTTTT
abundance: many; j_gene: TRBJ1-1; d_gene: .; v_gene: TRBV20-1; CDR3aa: CSARDNEAFF; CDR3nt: TGCAGTGCTAGAGACAATGAAGCTTTCTTT
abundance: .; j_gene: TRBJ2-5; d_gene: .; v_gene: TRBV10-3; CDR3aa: CATTGGGRETQYF; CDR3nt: TGTGCCACCACAGGGGGGGGGCGAGAGACCCAGTACTTC
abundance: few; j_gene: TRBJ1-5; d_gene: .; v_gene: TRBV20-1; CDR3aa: CSARAGMPQHF; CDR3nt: TGCAGTGCTAGAGCAGGGATGCCGCAGCATTTT
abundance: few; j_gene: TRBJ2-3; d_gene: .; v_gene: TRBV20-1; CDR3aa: CSAPPSGSWATDTQYF; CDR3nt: TGCAGTGCCCCCCCCTCGGGGAGTTGGGCCACAGATACGCAGTATTTT
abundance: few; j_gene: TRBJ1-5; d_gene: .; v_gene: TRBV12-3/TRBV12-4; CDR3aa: CASSWREYSNQPQHF; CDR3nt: TGTGCCAGCAGTTGGAGAGAGTATAGCAATCAGCCCCAGCATTTT